A selection of T cell receptor beta chains follows, all from one sample in a study of shared clonotypes between healthy human individuals. Here immunoSEQ multiplex PCR was the method, and the copy in TCRdb shows in-frame clones only, minus some. Among some 2,000,000 clones listed, approximately 95% were seen once. The sample consisted of naive CD4+ T cells sorted from blood. The source of these receptors is a man aged 18 to 35 in good health. CDR3s include the opening cysteine and the closing phenylalanine or tryptophan. D genes are given only for firm matches. A row's size may be missing; if present it is once, few, many or a size class.

TGTGCCTGGAGGGTACTTGGACACACCGGGGAGCTGTTTTTT	CAWRVLGHTGELFF	TRBV30	TRBJ2-2	.	.
TGTGCCTGGAGCACGAACACCGGGGAGCTGTTTTTT	CAWSTNTGELFF	TRBV30	TRBJ2-2	.	.
TGTGCCAGCAGACCTACTAGTACCGGGGAGCTGTTTTTT	CASRPTSTGELFF	TRBV7-9	TRBJ2-2	.	.
TGTGCCAGCAGGGCACTACTTCCGGGACTAGTAGACGAGCAGTACTTC	CASRALLPGLVDEQYF	TRBV5-6	TRBJ2-7	TRBD2	.
TGTGCCTGGAGTCCCAGGACTAGCGGAACCTACCCCTACGAGCAGTACTTC	CAWSPRTSGTYPYEQYF	TRBV30	TRBJ2-7	TRBD2	.
TGTGCCAGCAGCTCTAAGAACACCGGGGAGCTGTTTTTT	CASSSKNTGELFF	TRBV5-4	TRBJ2-2	.	.
TGTGCCAGCAGCTTAGGTAGCGGGGGGAGCTCCTACGAGCAGTACTTC	CASSLGSGGSSYEQYF	TRBV7-9	TRBJ2-7	TRBD2	.
TGTGCCAGCAATGACGTTAATCAGCCCCAGCATTTT	CASNDVNQPQHF	TRBV28	TRBJ1-5	.	.
TGCGCCAGCAGCCCACCGGGACTAGCGCAAAATGAGCAGTTCTTC	CASSPPGLAQNEQFF	TRBV4-1	TRBJ2-1	TRBD2	.
TGTGCCTGGAACAGAAGGGGATCGTACCAAGAGACCCAGTACTTC	CAWNRRGSYQETQYF	TRBV30	TRBJ2-5	.	.
TGTGCCAGAAGCTTAGAAAACAGCATAACGCCGTATTCACCCCTCCACTTT	CARSLENSITPYSPLHF	TRBV7-5	TRBJ1-6	.	once
TGTGCCAGCACTCCTCGGGATGAAGCTTTCTTT	CASTPRDEAFF	TRBV7-9	TRBJ1-1	.	.
TGTGCCAGCAGTGGGACCAAAACAACTAATGAAAAACTGTTTTTT	CASSGTKTTNEKLFF	TRBV25-1	TRBJ1-4	.	.
TGTGCCAGCAGATCCGACAGATTACCTGGAAACACCATATATTTT	CASRSDRLPGNTIYF	TRBV7-9	TRBJ1-3	.	.
TGTGCCAGCAGCCCCGACAGGGTCGCCGGGGAGCTGTTTTTT	CASSPDRVAGELFF	TRBV7-3	TRBJ2-2	TRBD1	.
TGTGCCAGCGCCAGCGGGAGCTACAATGAGCAGTTCTTC	CASASGSYNEQFF	TRBV19	TRBJ2-1	TRBD2	.
TGTGCCAGCAGCCTGGAAGGAACTAATGAAAAACTGTTTTTT	CASSLEGTNEKLFF	TRBV5-4	TRBJ1-4	.	.
TGCGCCAGCAGCCAACCGGACAGGGGTGGACAGCCCCAGCATTTT	CASSQPDRGGQPQHF	TRBV4-1	TRBJ1-5	TRBD1	.
TGTGCCTGGGGGACAGGTTTAGATCAGCCCCAGCATTTT	CAWGTGLDQPQHF	TRBV30	TRBJ1-5	TRBD1	.
TGTGCCAGCAGCACGGGACTAGCGGCTTACAATGAGCAGTTCTTC	CASSTGLAAYNEQFF	TRBV5-4	TRBJ2-1	TRBD2	.
TGTGCCAGCAGCTTAAGCGGGAGGGCCAACAATGAGCAGTTCTTC	CASSLSGRANNEQFF	TRBV6-1	TRBJ2-1	TRBD2	.
TGTGCCAGCAACCTACGGACACTGAACACTGAAGCTTTCTTT	CASNLRTLNTEAFF	TRBV7-9	TRBJ1-1	.	.
TGTGCCAGCAGCGTAGGGAGGGGGCGCGGGAACACTGAAGCTTTCTTT	CASSVGRGRGNTEAFF	TRBV5-6	TRBJ1-1	TRBD1	.
TGTGCTAGCAGCCTCGGACAGGCTACCCAAGAGACCCAGTACTTC	CASSLGQATQETQYF	TRBV7-7	TRBJ2-5	TRBD1	.
TGTGCCAGCAGCCCGGGACAGGTCTTTGGATCCTATAATTCACCCCTCCACTTT	CASSPGQVFGSYNSPLHF	TRBV7-6	TRBJ1-6	TRBD1	.
TGCGCCAGTGCCAAGGGGGTGGGTTCCTACGAGCAGTACTTC	CASAKGVGSYEQYF	TRBV5-1	TRBJ2-7	.	once
TGTGCCAGTAGTCCGGGACTACGCGGGGAGCTGTTTTTT	CASSPGLRGELFF	TRBV19	TRBJ2-2	TRBD2	.
TGTGCCAGTAGCCTGTCCGGTGTTCCGGGAGGGATCACAGATACGCAGTATTTT	CASSLSGVPGGITDTQYF	TRBV19	TRBJ2-3	TRBD2	once
TGTGCCAGCAGTGGGAAATGGGGGGCAGGGGAGACCCAGTACTTC	CASSGKWGAGETQYF	TRBV6-5	TRBJ2-5	.	.
TGTGCCAGCAGTAGGTCTCCGTACAATGAGCAGTTCTTC	CASSRSPYNEQFF	TRBV6-4	TRBJ2-1	.	.
TGTGCCAGCGGACAGGGGGCCACAGATACGCAGTATTTT	CASGQGATDTQYF	TRBV2	TRBJ2-3	TRBD1	.
TGTGCCAGCAGTCCCGGGACTCCGAACACCGGGGAGCTGTTTTTT	CASSPGTPNTGELFF	TRBV2	TRBJ2-2	.	.
TGCGCCAGCAGCTTGCAGGGAACAACTTACGAGCAGTACTTC	CASSLQGTTYEQYF	TRBV5-1	TRBJ2-7	.	.
TGCGCCAGCAGCTCCCAGGGTCCGGAGACCCAGTACTTC	CASSSQGPETQYF	TRBV5-1	TRBJ2-5	.	.
TGTGCCAGCAGTTTCAGCTCTGGAAACACCATATATTTT	CASSFSSGNTIYF	TRBV27	TRBJ1-3	.	.
TGCGCCAGCAGCCAAGATCAGCTCAGTACCACTAATGAAAAACTGTTTTTT	CASSQDQLSTTNEKLFF	TRBV4-1	TRBJ1-4	.	.
TGTGCCAGCTCCCTCGGGACGGAGAACACTGAAGCTTTCTTT	CASSLGTENTEAFF	TRBV18	TRBJ1-1	.	few
TGCGCCAGCAGCCTCCAGACTAGCGGGGGGTCAAGGAATGAGCAGTTCTTC	CASSLQTSGGSRNEQFF	TRBV5-1	TRBJ2-1	TRBD2	.
TGCGCCAGCAGCCTTTCAGCCCTGAAGGGGGCTGGAAACACCATATATTTT	CASSLSALKGAGNTIYF	TRBV5-1	TRBJ1-3	.	.
TGCGCCAGCAGTGATCGGGACAGGGTAAACAATGAGCAGTTCTTC	CASSDRDRVNNEQFF	TRBV10-1	TRBJ2-1	TRBD1	.
TGTGCCAGCTCATCGAGCAGCGGGAGGGCCCCAACTGCCAAAAACATTCAGTACTTC	CASSSSSGRAPTAKNIQYF	TRBV18	TRBJ2-4	TRBD2	.
TGCGCCAGCAGCTTGGTTGCCGAAGGCTACGAGCAGTACTTC	CASSLVAEGYEQYF	TRBV5-1	TRBJ2-7	.	.
TGTGCTAGTGGTTTGGTACTCGGAGGAGGCGCAGATACGCAGTATTTT	CASGLVLGGGADTQYF	TRBV12-5	TRBJ2-3	.	.
TGTGCCAGCAGCTTAGCGGTCCGCTTAACTAATGAAAAACTGTTTTTT	CASSLAVRLTNEKLFF	TRBV7-9	TRBJ1-4	.	.
TGCGCCAGCAGCTTGTTAACAGACAGCTCCTACGAGCAGTACTTC	CASSLLTDSSYEQYF	TRBV5-1	TRBJ2-7	.	.
TGCGCCAGCAGCTTGGAGGCCCTAGGGGGGAATGAGCAGTTCTTC	CASSLEALGGNEQFF	TRBV5-1	TRBJ2-1	.	.